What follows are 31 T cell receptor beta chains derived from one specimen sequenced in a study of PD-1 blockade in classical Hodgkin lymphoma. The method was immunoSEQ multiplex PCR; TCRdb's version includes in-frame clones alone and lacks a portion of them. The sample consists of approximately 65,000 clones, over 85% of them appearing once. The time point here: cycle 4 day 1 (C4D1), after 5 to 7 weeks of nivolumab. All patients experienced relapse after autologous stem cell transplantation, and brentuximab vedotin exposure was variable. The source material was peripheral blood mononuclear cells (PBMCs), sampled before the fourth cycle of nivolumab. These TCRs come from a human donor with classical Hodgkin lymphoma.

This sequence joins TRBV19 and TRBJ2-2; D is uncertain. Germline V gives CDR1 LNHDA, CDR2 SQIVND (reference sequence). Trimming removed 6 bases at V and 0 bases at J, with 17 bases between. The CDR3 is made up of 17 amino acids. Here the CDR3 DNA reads TGTGCCAGTAGCCGGCTGTCGACACCAGCGAACACCGGGGAGCTGTTTTTT. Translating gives CASSRLSTPANTGELFF.

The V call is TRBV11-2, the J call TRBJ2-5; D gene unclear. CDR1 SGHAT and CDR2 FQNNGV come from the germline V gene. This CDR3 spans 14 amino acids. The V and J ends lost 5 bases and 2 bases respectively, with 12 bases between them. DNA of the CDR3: TGTGCCAGCAGCGATCTTGGAGAACAAGAGACCCAGTACTTC. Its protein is CASSDLGEQETQYF.

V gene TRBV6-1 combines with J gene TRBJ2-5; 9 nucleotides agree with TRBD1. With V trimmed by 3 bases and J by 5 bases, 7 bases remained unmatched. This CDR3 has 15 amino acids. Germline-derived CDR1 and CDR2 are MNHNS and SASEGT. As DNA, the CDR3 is TGTGCCAGCAGTGACCAGGACAGGGGCTGGGAGACCCAGTACTTC. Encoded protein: CASSDQDRGWETQYF.

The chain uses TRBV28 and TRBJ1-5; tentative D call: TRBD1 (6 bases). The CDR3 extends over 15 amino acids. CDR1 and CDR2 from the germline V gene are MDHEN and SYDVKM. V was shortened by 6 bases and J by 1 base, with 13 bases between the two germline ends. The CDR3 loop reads CASRAGDPSNQPQHF. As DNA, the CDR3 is TGTGCCAGCAGGGCAGGGGATCCCAGCAATCAGCCCCAGCATTTT.

The CDR3 region has the DNA TGTGCCAGCAGTTCACGGAAAAGGGAGGATGGAACTGAAGCTTTCTTT. Translated: CASSSRKREDGTEAFF. The chain is built from TRBV25-1 and TRBJ1-1; unclear D gene. V shed 5 bases and J shed 5 bases, with 21 bases lying between them. The length of the CDR3 is 16 residues. CDR1 and CDR2 (germline): MGHDK, SYGVNS.

Here the CDR3 DNA reads TGTGCCAGCAGCTTAGGTCCGGGACTAACGAAAGAGACCCAGTACTTC. Translating it yields CASSLGPGLTKETQYF. The chain combines TRBV11-2 with TRBJ2-5; TRBD2 matches 7 bases. Trimming cost V 1 base and J 3 bases; bases outside gene matches: 8. Germline CDR1 SGHAT, CDR2 FQNNGV. The CDR3 covers 16 residues.

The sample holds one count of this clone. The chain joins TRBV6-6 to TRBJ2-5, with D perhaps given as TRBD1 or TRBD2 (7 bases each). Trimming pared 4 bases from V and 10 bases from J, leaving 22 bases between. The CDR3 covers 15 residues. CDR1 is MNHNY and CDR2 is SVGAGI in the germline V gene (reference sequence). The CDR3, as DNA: TGTGCCAGCAGTTCCCGACAGGGCGGGGGTAGTGGCCAGTACTTC. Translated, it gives CASSSRQGGGSGQYF.

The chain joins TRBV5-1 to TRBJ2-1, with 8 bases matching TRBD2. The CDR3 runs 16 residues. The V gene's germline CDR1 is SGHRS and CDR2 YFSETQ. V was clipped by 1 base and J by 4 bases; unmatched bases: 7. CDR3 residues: CASSLFAGGSYNEQFF. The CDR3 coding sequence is TGCGCCAGCAGCTTGTTCGCGGGGGGTTCGTACAATGAGCAGTTCTTC.

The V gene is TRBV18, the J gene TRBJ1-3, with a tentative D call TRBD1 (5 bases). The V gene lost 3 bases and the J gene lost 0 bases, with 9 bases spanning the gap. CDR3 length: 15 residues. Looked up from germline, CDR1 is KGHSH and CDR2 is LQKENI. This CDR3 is CASSPDNLSGNTIYF. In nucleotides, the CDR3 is TGTGCCAGCTCACCGGACAACCTCTCTGGAAACACCATATATTTT.

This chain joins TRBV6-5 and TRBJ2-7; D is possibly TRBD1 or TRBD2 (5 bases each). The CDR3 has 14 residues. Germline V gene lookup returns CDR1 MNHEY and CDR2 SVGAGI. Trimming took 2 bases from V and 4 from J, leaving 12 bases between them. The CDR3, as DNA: TGTGCCAGCAGTTACCGGGACCGCCCGTACGAGCAGTACTTC. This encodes CASSYRDRPYEQYF.

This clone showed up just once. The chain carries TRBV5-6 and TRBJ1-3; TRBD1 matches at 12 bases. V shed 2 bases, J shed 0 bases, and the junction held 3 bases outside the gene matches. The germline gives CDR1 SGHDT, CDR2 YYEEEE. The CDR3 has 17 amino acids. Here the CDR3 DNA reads TGTGCCAGCAGCTTTGGGGACAGGGGGCCCTCTGGAAACACCATATATTTT. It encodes CASSFGDRGPSGNTIYF.

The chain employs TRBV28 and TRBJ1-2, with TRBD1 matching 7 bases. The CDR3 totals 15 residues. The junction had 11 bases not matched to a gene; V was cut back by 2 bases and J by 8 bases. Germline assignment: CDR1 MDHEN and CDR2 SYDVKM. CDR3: CASSLIGGDSIGYTF. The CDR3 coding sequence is TGTGCCAGCAGTTTAATTGGGGGGGACAGTATCGGCTACACCTTC.

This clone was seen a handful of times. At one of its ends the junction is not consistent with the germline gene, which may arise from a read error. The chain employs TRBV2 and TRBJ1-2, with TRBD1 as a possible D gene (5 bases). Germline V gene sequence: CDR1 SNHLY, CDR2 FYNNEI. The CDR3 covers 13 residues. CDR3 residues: CASREEGQGGQTF. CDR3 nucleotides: TGTGCCAGCAGGGAAGAGGGGCAGGGAGGTCAGACCTTC.

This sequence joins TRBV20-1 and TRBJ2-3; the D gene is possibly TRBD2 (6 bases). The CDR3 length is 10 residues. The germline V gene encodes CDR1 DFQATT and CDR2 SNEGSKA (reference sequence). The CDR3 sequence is CGGGTDTQYF. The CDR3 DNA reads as TGCGGCGGGGGCACAGATACGCAGTATTTT.

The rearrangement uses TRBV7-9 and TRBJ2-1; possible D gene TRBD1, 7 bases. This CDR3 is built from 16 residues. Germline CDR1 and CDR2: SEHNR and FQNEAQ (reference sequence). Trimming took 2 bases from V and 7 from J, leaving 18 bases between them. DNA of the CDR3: TGTGCCAGCAGCTTAAGGAGAGGGGCAGGGGGGAATGAGCAGTTCTTC. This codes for CASSLRRGAGGNEQFF.

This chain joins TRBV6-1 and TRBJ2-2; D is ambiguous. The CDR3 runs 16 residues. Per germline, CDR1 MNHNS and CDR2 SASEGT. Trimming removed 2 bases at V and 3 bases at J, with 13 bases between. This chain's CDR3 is CASSEPRWEYTGELFF. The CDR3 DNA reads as TGTGCCAGCAGTGAACCGCGATGGGAATACACCGGGGAGCTGTTTTTT.

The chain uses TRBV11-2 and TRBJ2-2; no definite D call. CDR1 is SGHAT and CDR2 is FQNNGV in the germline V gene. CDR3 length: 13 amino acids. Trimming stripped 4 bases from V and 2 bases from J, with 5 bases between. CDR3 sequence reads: CASSYSNTGELFF. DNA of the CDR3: TGTGCCAGCAGCTACTCAAACACCGGGGAGCTGTTTTTT.

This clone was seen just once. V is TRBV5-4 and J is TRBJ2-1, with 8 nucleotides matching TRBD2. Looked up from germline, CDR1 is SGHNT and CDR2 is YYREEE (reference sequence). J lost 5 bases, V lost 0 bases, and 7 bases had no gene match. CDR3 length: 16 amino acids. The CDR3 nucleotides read TGTGCCAGCAGCTTGGCCCCGGGGGGGGACCACAATGAGCAGTTCTTC. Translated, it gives CASSLAPGGDHNEQFF.

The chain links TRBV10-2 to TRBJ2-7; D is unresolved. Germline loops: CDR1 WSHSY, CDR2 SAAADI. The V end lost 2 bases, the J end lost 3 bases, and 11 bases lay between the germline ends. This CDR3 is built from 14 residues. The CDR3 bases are TGCGCCAGCAGTGAGCCCGCTTTCTTCTACGAGCAGTACTTC. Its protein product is CASSEPAFFYEQYF.

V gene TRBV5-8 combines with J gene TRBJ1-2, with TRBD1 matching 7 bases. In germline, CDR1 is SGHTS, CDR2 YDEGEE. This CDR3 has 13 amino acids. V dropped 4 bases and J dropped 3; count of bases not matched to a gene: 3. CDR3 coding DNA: TGTGCCAGCAGCGCCACAGGGGACTATGGCTACACCTTC. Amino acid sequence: CASSATGDYGYTF.

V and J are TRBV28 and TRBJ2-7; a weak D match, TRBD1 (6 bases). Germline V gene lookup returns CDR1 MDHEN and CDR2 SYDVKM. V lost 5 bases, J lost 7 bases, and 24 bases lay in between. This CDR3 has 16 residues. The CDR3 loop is CASSPGVWGHEEEQYF. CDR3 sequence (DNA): TGTGCCAGCAGTCCTGGCGTATGGGGGCATGAGGAGGAGCAGTACTTC.

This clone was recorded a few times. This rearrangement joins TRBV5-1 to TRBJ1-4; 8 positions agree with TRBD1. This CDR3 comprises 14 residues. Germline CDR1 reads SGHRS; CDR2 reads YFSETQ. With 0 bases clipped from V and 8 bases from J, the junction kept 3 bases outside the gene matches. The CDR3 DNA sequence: TGCGCCAGCAGCTTGGCCGGACAGGGCGAAAAACTGTTTTTT. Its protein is CASSLAGQGEKLFF.

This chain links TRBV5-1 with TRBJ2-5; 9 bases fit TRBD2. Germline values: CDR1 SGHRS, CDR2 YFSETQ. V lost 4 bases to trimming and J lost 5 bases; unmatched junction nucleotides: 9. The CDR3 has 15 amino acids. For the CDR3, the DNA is TGCGCCAGCAGCCTCATAGCGGGAGTTGGGGAGACCCAGTACTTC. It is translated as CASSLIAGVGETQYF.

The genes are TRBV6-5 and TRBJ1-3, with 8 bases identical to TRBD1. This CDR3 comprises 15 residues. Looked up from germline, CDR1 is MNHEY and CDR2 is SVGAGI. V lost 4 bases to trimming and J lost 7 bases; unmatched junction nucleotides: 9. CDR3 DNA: TGTGCCAGCAGTTCCCGGACAGGGACAGCGAACACCATATATTTT. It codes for CASSSRTGTANTIYF.

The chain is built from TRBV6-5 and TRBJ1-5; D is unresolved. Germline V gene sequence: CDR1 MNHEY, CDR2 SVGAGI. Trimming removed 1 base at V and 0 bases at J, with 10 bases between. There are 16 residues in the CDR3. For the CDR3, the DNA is TGTGCCAGCAGTTACTGCAGCGACGGTAGCAATCAGCCCCAGCATTTT. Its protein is CASSYCSDGSNQPQHF.

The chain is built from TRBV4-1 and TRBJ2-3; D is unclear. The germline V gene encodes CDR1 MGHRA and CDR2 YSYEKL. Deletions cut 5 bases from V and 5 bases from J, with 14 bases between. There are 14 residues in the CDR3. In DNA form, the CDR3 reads TGCGCCAGCAGCGAGCATAAAGAACAAGATACGCAGTATTTT. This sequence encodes CASSEHKEQDTQYF.

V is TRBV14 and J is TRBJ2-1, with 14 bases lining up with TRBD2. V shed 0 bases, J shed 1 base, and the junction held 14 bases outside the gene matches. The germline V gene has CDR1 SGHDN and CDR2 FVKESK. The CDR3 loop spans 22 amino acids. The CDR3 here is CASSQDTPTSGRGSRSYNEQFF. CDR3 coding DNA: TGTGCCAGCAGCCAAGATACCCCGACTAGCGGGAGGGGTAGCCGTTCCTACAATGAGCAGTTCTTC. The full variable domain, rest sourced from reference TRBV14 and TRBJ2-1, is EAGVTQFPSHSVIEKGQTVTLRCDPISGHDNLYWYRRVMGKEIKFLLHFVKESKQDESGMPNNRFLAERTGGTYSTLKVQPAELEDSGVYFCASSQDTPTSGRGSRSYNEQFFGPGTRLTVL.

The CDR3 spells CASSKGQGSYEQYF. As DNA, the CDR3 is TGTGCCAGCAGCAAAGGACAGGGTTCCTACGAGCAGTACTTC. The V call is TRBV7-9, the J call TRBJ2-7, with TRBD1 matching 8 bases. The CDR3 sequence is 14 residues long. The germline gives CDR1 SEHNR, CDR2 FQNEAQ (reference sequence). J gave up 1 base and V 5 bases, and 4 bases lay outside the gene matches.

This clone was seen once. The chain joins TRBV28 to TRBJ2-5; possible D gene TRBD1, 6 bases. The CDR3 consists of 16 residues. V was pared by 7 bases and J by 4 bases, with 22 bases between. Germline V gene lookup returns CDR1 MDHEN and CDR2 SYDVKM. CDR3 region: CASTLGTGGAGETQYF. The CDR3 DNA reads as TGTGCCAGCACCCTTGGTACTGGGGGCGCAGGAGAGACCCAGTACTTC. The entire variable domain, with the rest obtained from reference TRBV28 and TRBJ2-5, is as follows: DVKVTQSSRYLVKRTGEKVFLECVQDMDHENMFWYRQDPGLGLRLIYFSYDVKMKEKGDIPEGYSVSREKKERFSLILESASTNQTSMYLCASTLGTGGAGETQYFGPGTRLLVL.

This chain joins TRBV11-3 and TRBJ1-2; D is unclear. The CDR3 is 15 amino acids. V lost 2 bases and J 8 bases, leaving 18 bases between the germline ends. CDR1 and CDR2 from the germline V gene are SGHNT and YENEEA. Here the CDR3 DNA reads TGTGCCAGCAGCTTAACCCCCTCTCCCGGGGAAGGCTACACCTTC. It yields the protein CASSLTPSPGEGYTF.

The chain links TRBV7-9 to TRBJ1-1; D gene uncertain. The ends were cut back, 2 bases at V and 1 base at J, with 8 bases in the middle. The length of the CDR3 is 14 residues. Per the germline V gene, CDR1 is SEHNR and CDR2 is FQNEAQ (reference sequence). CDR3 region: CASSLQAGNTEAFF. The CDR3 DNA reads TGTGCCAGCAGCTTACAGGCGGGGAACACTGAAGCTTTCTTT. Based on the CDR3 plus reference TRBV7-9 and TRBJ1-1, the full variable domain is DTGVSQNPRHKITKRGQNVTFRCDPISEHNRLYWYRQTLGQGPEFLTYFQNEAQLEKSRLLSDRFSAERPKGSFSTLEIQRTEQGDSAMYLCASSLQAGNTEAFFGQGTRLTVV.